This T cell receptor (beta chain) originates from a study of regulatory T cells in long-lasting Graves disease. Documented time point: newly diagnosed GD, antithyroid drugs for less than 3 months. Making the TCR library involved RNA that had been extracted from PBMCs. Those enrolled as patients came out of an endocrinology department in Xi'an, China. The table lists this clonotype with many counts. According to the study, TCR beta libraries were built with iRepertoire HTBI primers and CDR3-region Arm-PCR. TCRdb processed the multiplex PCR reads anew with MiXCR; each CDR3 protein has one entry. The sample has about 400,000 distinct CDR3 sequences; 15% are singletons. Per the germline V gene, CDR1 is SEHNR and CDR2 is FQNEAQ (reference sequence). There are 14 residues in the CDR3. V dropped 1 base and J dropped 2 bases, with 9 bases sitting between them. The sample was also linked to a second study, of T cells in Graves' hyperthyroidism and ophthalmopathy.

The sequenced sample was peripheral blood mononuclear cells (PBMCs), obtained at new diagnosis, from a patient treated with antithyroid drugs. This chain links TRBV7-9 with TRBJ2-7; no firm D call. The receptor was derived from a woman in her forties with Graves disease. CDR3 amino acids: CASSLGAVTYEQYF. The CDR3, as DNA: TGTGCCAGCAGCTTAGGGGCGGTAACCTACGAGCAGTACTTC.